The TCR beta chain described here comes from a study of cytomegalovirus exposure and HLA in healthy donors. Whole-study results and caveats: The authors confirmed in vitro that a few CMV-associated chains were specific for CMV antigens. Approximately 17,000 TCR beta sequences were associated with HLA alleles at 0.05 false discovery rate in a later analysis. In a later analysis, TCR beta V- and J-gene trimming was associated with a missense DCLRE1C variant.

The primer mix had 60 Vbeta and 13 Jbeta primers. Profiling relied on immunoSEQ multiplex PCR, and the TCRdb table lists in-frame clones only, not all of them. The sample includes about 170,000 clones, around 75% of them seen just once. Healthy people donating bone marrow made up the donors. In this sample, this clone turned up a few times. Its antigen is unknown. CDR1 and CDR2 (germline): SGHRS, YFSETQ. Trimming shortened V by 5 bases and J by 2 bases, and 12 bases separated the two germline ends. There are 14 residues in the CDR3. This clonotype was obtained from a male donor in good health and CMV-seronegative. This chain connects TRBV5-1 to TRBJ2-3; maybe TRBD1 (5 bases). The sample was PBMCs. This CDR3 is CASRRQGSTDTQYF. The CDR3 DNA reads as TGCGCCAGCAGAAGGCAGGGATCCACAGATACGCAGTATTTT.